These 25 T cell receptor beta chains originate from one sample sequenced in a study of cytomegalovirus exposure and HLA in healthy donors. The PCR employed 60 Vbeta primers together with 13 Jbeta primers. Data came from immunoSEQ multiplex PCR; TCRdb stores just in-frame clones and leaves some out. The table has about 180,000 clones, about 83% seen once. Sequences were obtained from PBMCs. These receptors originate from a girl aged 5 to 17 in good health and CMV-seropositive.

This chain uses TRBV27 with TRBJ1-1; 7 bases are shared with TRBD1. The CDR3 contains 14 residues. In germline, CDR1 is MNHEY, CDR2 SMNVEV (reference sequence). The junction had 4 bases not matched to a gene; V was cut back by 5 bases and J by 1 base. The CDR3 reads CASSLGTANTEAFF. CDR3 coding DNA: TGTGCCAGCAGTCTAGGGACAGCGAACACTGAAGCTTTCTTT.

The chain links TRBV11-2 to TRBJ1-2; 12 bases match TRBD1. The CDR3 extends over 16 amino acids. Germline CDR1 reads SGHAT; CDR2 reads FQNNGV. The V segment lost 1 base and the J segment 4 bases; nucleotides outside the gene matches: 4. CDR3 amino acids: CASSLAGTGGVYGYTF. CDR3 nucleotides: TGTGCCAGCAGCTTAGCCGGGACAGGGGGCGTCTATGGCTACACCTTC. Using reference TRBV11-2 and TRBJ1-2 for the parts outside the CDR3, the full variable domain is EAGVAQSPRYKIIEKRQSVAFWCNPISGHATLYWYQQILGQGPKLLIQFQNNGVVDDSQLPKDRFSAERLKGVDSTLKIQPAKLEDSAVYLCASSLAGTGGVYGYTFGSGTRLTVV.

CDR3 nucleotides: TGTGCCAGCAGTGAAAGGGACAAATATGGCTACACCTTC. Amino acids: CASSERDKYGYTF. The J gene is TRBJ1-2, the V gene TRBV25-1; TRBD1 is a possible D gene (6 bases). V was cut by 2 bases and J by 5 bases, with 9 bases left in between. The length of the CDR3 is 13 residues. Germline V lookup: CDR1 MGHDK, CDR2 SYGVNS.

The chain is built from TRBV2 and TRBJ2-7, with D perhaps TRBD1 (6 bases). V was pared by 7 bases and J by 3 bases, with 13 bases between. The CDR3 totals 13 residues. Germline CDR1 and CDR2: SNHLY and FYNNEI. CDR3 region: CASKEQGVYEQYF. CDR3 in DNA: TGTGCCAGCAAGGAACAGGGTGTCTACGAGCAGTACTTC.

The chain is built from TRBV15 and TRBJ2-7; D uncertain. Trimming pared 0 bases from V and 4 bases from J, leaving 7 bases between. The length of the CDR3 is 13 residues. Germline assignment: CDR1 LNHNV and CDR2 YYDKDF (reference sequence). This chain's CDR3 is CATSRDLAYEQYF. Here the CDR3 DNA reads TGTGCCACCAGCAGAGATTTAGCTTACGAGCAGTACTTC.

The chain uses TRBV7-9 and TRBJ1-3, with TRBD1 identical over 10 bases. The CDR3 extends over 15 amino acids. Germline trimming cut 6 bases from V and 8 bases from J; bases unmatched to any gene: 10. From germline, CDR1 is SEHNR and CDR2 FQNEAQ (reference sequence). The CDR3 nucleotides read TGTGCCAGCAGAACGACAGGGGGCTCGGGATACACCATATATTTT. It translates to CASRTTGGSGYTIYF.

The chain combines TRBV4-2 with TRBJ2-2, with D uncertain. Trimming took 2 bases from V and 2 from J, leaving 15 bases between them. The germline V gene has CDR1 LGHNA and CDR2 YNFKEQ. The CDR3 extends over 17 amino acids. This chain's CDR3 is CASSQPPLGINTGELFF. The CDR3 bases are TGTGCCAGCAGCCAACCCCCGCTAGGTATCAACACCGGGGAGCTGTTTTTT.

The genes are TRBV6-5 and TRBJ1-1; D remains unclear. Trimming stripped 3 bases from V and 4 bases from J, with 9 bases between. The CDR3 has 13 amino acids. Germline lookup yields CDR1 MNHEY and CDR2 SVGAGI. The chain's CDR3 is CASSYEGVTEAFF. The CDR3 DNA reads as TGTGCCAGCAGTTATGAAGGAGTCACTGAAGCTTTCTTT.

The rearrangement uses TRBV5-5 and TRBJ1-1, with D perhaps matching TRBD1 (6 bases). CDR3 length: 16 residues. The germline V gene encodes CDR1 SGHKS and CDR2 YYEKEE (reference sequence). V shed 1 base and J shed 4 bases, with 17 bases lying between them. The CDR3 DNA is TGTGCCAGCAGCTTGATTCCCGCGGGGGCAAGCACTGAAGCTTTCTTT. This gives the protein CASSLIPAGASTEAFF.

Notes on this clone: The sample has other DNA sequences that encode this CDR3 too. The chain carries TRBV9 and TRBJ1-1; D gene unclear. Germline values: CDR1 SGDLS, CDR2 YYNGEE. This CDR3 is built from 13 residues. V dropped 5 bases and J dropped 1 base, with 9 bases sitting between them. The CDR3 is CASSGGGNTEAFF. For the CDR3, the DNA is TGTGCCAGCAGTGGAGGAGGGAACACTGAAGCTTTCTTT. The full variable domain, with the rest looked up from reference TRBV9 and TRBJ1-1, is DSGVTQTPKHLITATGQRVTLRCSPRSGDLSVYWYQQSLDQGLQFLIQYYNGEERAKGNILERFSAQQFPDLHSELNLSSLELGDSALYFCASSGGGNTEAFFGQGTRLTVV.

The V and J genes are TRBV10-3 and TRBJ1-1; 12 bases agree with TRBD1. The CDR3 spans 16 residues. Germline CDR1 is ENHRY and CDR2 is SYGVKD. V was pared by 6 bases and J by 1 base, with 6 bases of the junction left unmatched. CDR3 DNA: TGTGCCATCAGCAAAGGGACAGGGGGCCCGAACACTGAAGCTTTCTTT. This encodes CAISKGTGGPNTEAFF.

This clone has only a few counts. The chain has TRBV29-1 and TRBJ2-7; weak D call: TRBD2 (6 bases). The CDR3 has 11 residues. V lost 2 bases, J lost 9 bases, and 11 bases lay in between. Germline V gene sequence: CDR1 SQVTM, CDR2 ANQGSEA. The CDR3 protein is CSVELLSGQYF. The CDR3 coding sequence is TGCAGCGTTGAACTCCTTAGCGGGCAGTACTTC.

CDR3 in DNA: TGTGCTAGTGGACTGCTCCCGAATGAGCAGTTCTTC. This sequence encodes CASGLLPNEQFF. The chain has TRBV12-5 and TRBJ2-1; D uncertain. V gave up 6 bases and J gave up 7 bases, with 10 bases separating them. The CDR3 totals 12 residues. Germline-derived CDR1 and CDR2 are LGHNT and FRNRAP. The full variable domain, in which reference TRBV12-5 and TRBJ2-1 provide the parts outside the CDR3, is DARVTQTPRHKVTEMGQEVTMRCQPILGHNTVFWYRQTMMQGLELLAYFRNRAPLDDSGMPKDRFSAEMPDATLATLKIQPSEPRDSAVYFCASGLLPNEQFFGPGTRLTVL.

The V gene is TRBV18, the J gene TRBJ2-3; the match to TRBD2 covers 10 bases. Germline CDR1 reads KGHSH; CDR2 reads LQKENI. The CDR3 length is 15 residues. Trimming removed 3 bases from V and 4 bases from J; junction bases left unmatched: 4. The DNA for the CDR3 is TGTGCCAGCTCACCTAGCGGGGGGCGAGCAGATACGCAGTATTTT. Translated: CASSPSGGRADTQYF.

The CDR3 DNA is TGTGCCAGTAGTATAGTTGGGGGGATGTCCTACAATGAGCAGTTCTTC. The encoded protein is CASSIVGGMSYNEQFF. The rearrangement uses TRBV19 and TRBJ2-1, with a tentative D call TRBD2 (6 bases). Trimming stripped 1 base from V and 1 base from J, with 11 bases between. The germline gives CDR1 LNHDA, CDR2 SQIVND (reference sequence). This CDR3 spans 16 amino acids.

This clone was picked up a small number of times. The rearrangement joins TRBV7-9 to TRBJ1-2; the match to TRBD1 covers 11 bases. V gave up 3 bases and J gave up 4 bases; unmatched junction bases: 10. The CDR3 consists of 17 residues. Looked up from germline, CDR1 is SEHNR and CDR2 is FQNEAQ (reference sequence). The CDR3 bases are TGTGCCAGCAGCTTTTCCGGGACAGGGGGATGGAGCTATGGCTACACCTTC. Protein sequence: CASSFSGTGGWSYGYTF. Variable domain in full (rest from reference TRBV7-9 and TRBJ1-2): DTGVSQNPRHKITKRGQNVTFRCDPISEHNRLYWYRQTLGQGPEFLTYFQNEAQLEKSRLLSDRFSAERPKGSFSTLEIQRTEQGDSAMYLCASSFSGTGGWSYGYTFGSGTRLTVV.

The V and J genes are TRBV5-5 and TRBJ1-6, with D possibly being TRBD1 (6 bases). The CDR3 totals 17 residues. Germline assignment: CDR1 SGHKS and CDR2 YYEKEE (reference sequence). Trimming removed 5 bases at V and 0 bases at J, with 15 bases between. CDR3 amino acids: CASRTRTATSYNSPLHF. The CDR3 DNA sequence: TGTGCCAGCAGAACTCGGACAGCTACCTCCTATAATTCACCCCTCCACTTT. Filled out from reference TRBV5-5 and TRBJ1-6, the complete variable domain reads DAGVTQSPTHLIKTRGQQVTLRCSPISGHKSVSWYQQVLGQGPQFIFQYYEKEERGRGNFPDRFSARQFPNYSSELNVNALLLGDSALYLCASRTRTATSYNSPLHFGNGTRLTVT.

This chain links TRBV6-6 with TRBJ1-1, with D unclear. There are 13 residues in the CDR3. The germline V gene has CDR1 MNHNY and CDR2 SVGAGI (reference sequence). Trimming took off 4 bases at V and 3 bases at J, with 9 bases between the two ends. CDR3 DNA sequence: TGTGCCAGCAGTTTCCCCCGGGACACTGAAGCTTTCTTT. This gives the protein CASSFPRDTEAFF.

The sample holds a few counts of this clone. The chain couples TRBV5-4 to TRBJ2-3; 9 bases align to TRBD2. Per the germline V gene, CDR1 is SGHNT and CDR2 is YYREEE (reference sequence). CDR3 size: 15 residues. J lost 2 bases, V lost 0 bases, and 1 base had no gene match. This chain's CDR3 is CASSLERGATDTQYF. The CDR3 DNA reads TGTGCCAGCAGCTTGGAGCGGGGGGCCACAGATACGCAGTATTTT.

The chain recombines TRBV30 with TRBJ1-1; TRBD1 aligns across 7 bases. The CDR3 totals 15 residues. The junction had 9 bases not matched to a gene; V was cut back by 0 bases and J by 5 bases. Germline CDR1 GTSNPN, CDR2 SVGIG (reference sequence). The CDR3 region has the DNA TGTGCCTGGAGTGTATTTGGGACAGCGGTAACTGAAGCTTTCTTT. Translation gives CAWSVFGTAVTEAFF.

The rearrangement links TRBV2 to TRBJ2-7; 11 positions match TRBD1. With V trimmed by 6 bases and J by 0 bases, 13 bases remained unmatched. The CDR3 is 18 residues long. CDR1 is SNHLY, CDR2 FYNNEI, per germline. CDR3 coding DNA: TGTGCCAGCAGCGAGGGACAGGGGGGGACCGCTTACTCCTACGAGCAGTACTTC. The encoded protein is CASSEGQGGTAYSYEQYF.

The chain uses TRBV27 and TRBJ2-1, with 10 bases that match TRBD1. The CDR3 covers 14 residues. CDR1 MNHEY and CDR2 SMNVEV come from the germline V gene (reference sequence). V dropped 3 bases and J dropped 7; count of bases not matched to a gene: 3. Written as DNA, the CDR3 is TGTGCCAGCAGTTTGAGACAGGGGGCAAATGAGCAGTTCTTC. This translates into CASSLRQGANEQFF.

J is TRBJ1-1 and V is TRBV9; tentatively, D is TRBD1 (6 bases). CDR1 SGDLS and CDR2 YYNGEE come from the germline V gene. The length of the CDR3 is 16 residues. Trimming pared 3 bases from V and 4 bases from J, leaving 19 bases between. CDR3 nucleotide sequence: TGTGCCAGCAGCGCGGACGGGGGGCGCGTGGGCACTGAAGCTTTCTTT. Protein: CASSADGGRVGTEAFF.

This chain uses TRBV4-1 with TRBJ2-7; a possible D gene is TRBD2 (6 bases). V shed 4 bases and J shed 0 bases, with 10 bases lying between them. Germline V CDR1 and CDR2: MGHRA, YSYEKL. The CDR3 is 14 residues long. CDR3 sequence: CASSPYGSSYEQYF. CDR3 nucleotide sequence: TGCGCCAGCAGCCCTTACGGGAGCTCCTACGAGCAGTACTTC.

The rearrangement links TRBV5-1 to TRBJ2-7, with a possible D match to TRBD1 (7 bases). Germline V gene sequence: CDR1 SGHRS, CDR2 YFSETQ. CDR3 length equals 15 residues. Between the trimmed V and J ends, which lost 4 bases and 5 bases, there was a span of 19 bases. Written as DNA, the CDR3 is TGCGCCAGCAGCCCGGGGGCCCGGGACAGTCACGAGCAGTACTTC. This translates into CASSPGARDSHEQYF.